The clone carrying this T cell receptor beta chain was seen only a few times. The antigen remains unidentified. The sample is drawn from a study of T cells after yellow fever vaccination. General study results and limits: It was a weaker secondary response, yet one that peaked faster, at day 5 versus 15.

TCRdb redid the calling of the 5' RACE reads with MiXCR, one entry per CDR3 protein. The table has 310,000 or so distinct CDR3 sequences, around 4% seen once. The CDR3 is made up of 14 amino acids. The junction had 7 bases not matched to a gene; V was cut back by 6 bases and J by 2 bases. Germline V gene sequence: CDR1 MNHEY, CDR2 SVGAGI. Specimen: PBMCs, collected on the day of the yellow fever booster vaccination. This sequence was found in a man younger than 35 who received the YFV17D yellow fever vaccine. The chain uses TRBV6-5 and TRBJ2-7, with 7 bases that match TRBD2. The CDR3 protein is CASRTREETYEQYV. The CDR3 DNA follows: TGTGCCAGCAGGACCCGGGAGGAGACCTACGAGCAGTACGTC.